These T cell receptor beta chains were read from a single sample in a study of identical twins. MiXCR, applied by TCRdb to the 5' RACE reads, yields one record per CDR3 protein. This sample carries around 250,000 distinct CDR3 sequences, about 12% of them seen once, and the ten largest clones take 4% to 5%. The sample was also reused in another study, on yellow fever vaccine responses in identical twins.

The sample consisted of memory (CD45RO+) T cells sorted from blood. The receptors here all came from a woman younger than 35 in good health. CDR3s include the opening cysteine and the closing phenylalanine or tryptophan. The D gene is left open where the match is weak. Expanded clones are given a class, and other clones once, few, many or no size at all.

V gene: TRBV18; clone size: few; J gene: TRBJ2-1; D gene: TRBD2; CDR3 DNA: TGTGCCAGCTCACCGGGACTAGCGGGAGAATATGAGCAGTTCTTC; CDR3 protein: CASSPGLAGEYEQFF
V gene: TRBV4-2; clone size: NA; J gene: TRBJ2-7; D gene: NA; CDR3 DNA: TGTGCCAGCAGCCCGACGAGGGAGCCCTCCTACGAGCAGTACTTC; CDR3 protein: CASSPTREPSYEQYF
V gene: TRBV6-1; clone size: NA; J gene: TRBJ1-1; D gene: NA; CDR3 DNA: TGTGCCAGCAGTAGGGAGGGGATGAACACTGAAGCTTTCTTT; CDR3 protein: CASSREGMNTEAFF
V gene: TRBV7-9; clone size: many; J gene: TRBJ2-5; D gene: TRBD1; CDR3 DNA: TGTGCCAGCAGCTTAGGAGACAGGGGCTCTGAAGAGACCCAGTACTTC; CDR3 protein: CASSLGDRGSEETQYF
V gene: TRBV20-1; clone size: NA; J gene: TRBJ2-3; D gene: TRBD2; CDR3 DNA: TGCAGTTCCTCCGTAGCGGGGGGGCTCACAGATACGCAGTATTTT; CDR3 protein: CSSSVAGGLTDTQYF
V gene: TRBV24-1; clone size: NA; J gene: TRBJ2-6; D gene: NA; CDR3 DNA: TGTGCCACCAGCGGCTCTGGGGCCAACGTCCTGACTTTC; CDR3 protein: CATSGSGANVLTF
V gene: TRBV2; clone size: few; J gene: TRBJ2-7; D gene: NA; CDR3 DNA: TGTGCCAGCCGGGGGTGGGGGGGGGCTTCCTACGAGCAGTACTTC; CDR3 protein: CASRGWGGASYEQYF
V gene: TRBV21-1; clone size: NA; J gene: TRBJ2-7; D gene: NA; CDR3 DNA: TGTGCCAGCAGCGACCACTTGCGAAAGTACGAGCAGTACTTC; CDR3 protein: CASSDHLRKYEQYF
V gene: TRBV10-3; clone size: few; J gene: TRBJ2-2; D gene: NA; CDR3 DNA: TGTGCCATCAGTGCGACAACTAGATCCACCGGGGAGCTGTTTTTT; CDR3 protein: CAISATTRSTGELFF
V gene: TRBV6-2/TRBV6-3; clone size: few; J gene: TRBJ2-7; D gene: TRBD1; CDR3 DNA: TGTGCCAGCAGTTACTCGGGACAGGGGGCGGCTAGCGGAAAGATGCGGGAGCAGTACTTC; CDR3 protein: CASSYSGQGAASGKMREQYF
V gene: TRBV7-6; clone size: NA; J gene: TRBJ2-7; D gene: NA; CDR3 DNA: TGTGCCAGCAGCTTTGGCCCTACCTCCCGGGCAGGGGATGCCTACGAGCAGTACTTC; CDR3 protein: CASSFGPTSRAGDAYEQYF
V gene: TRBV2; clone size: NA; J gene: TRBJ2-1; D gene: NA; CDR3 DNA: TGTGCCAGCAGTGAGGCAACAGGATGGGGTGAGCAGTTCTTC; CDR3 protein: CASSEATGWGEQFF
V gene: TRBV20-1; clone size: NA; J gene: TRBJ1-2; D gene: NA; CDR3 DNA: TGCAGTGCTACGTCAGGGAATTATGGCTACACCTTC; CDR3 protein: CSATSGNYGYTF
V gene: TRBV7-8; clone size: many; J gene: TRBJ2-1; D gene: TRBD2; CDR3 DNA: TGTGCCAGCAGCCAAAGTTTGACTAGCGGTTACAATGAGCAGTTCTTC; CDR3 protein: CASSQSLTSGYNEQFF
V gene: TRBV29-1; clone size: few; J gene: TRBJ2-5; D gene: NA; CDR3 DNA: TGCAGCGTTGTGCTCACAGGAAAACAAGAGACCCAGTACTTC; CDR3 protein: CSVVLTGKQETQYF
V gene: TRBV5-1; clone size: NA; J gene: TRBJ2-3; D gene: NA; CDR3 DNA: TGCGCCAGCAGCTGGGCGGTGCACACAGATACGCAGTATTTT; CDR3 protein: CASSWAVHTDTQYF
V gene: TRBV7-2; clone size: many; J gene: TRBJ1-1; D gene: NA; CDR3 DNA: TGTGCCAGCAGACTGACAGGAGTGAACACTGAAGCTTTCTTT; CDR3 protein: CASRLTGVNTEAFF
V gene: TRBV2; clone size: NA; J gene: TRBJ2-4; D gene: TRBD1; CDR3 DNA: TGTGCCAGCAGTCCACCGGTTGGACAGGGCAACATTCAGTACTTC; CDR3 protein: CASSPPVGQGNIQYF
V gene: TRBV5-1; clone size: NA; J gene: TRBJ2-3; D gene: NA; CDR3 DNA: TGCGCCAGCAGCGCAGGACAGCCCGAGACAGATACGCAGTATTTT; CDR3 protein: CASSAGQPETDTQYF
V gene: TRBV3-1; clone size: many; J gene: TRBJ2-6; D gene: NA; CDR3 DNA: TGTGCCAGCAGTCCGTCTGGGGCCAACGTCCTGACTTTC; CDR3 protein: CASSPSGANVLTF
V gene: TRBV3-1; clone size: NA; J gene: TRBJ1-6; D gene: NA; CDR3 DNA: TGTGCCAGCAGCCAAGCAGGGAATGGTCGATCACCCCTCCACTTT; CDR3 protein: CASSQAGNGRSPLHF
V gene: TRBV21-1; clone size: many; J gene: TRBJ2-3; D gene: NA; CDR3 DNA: TGTGCCAGCAGCAATTCAACAGATACGCAGTATTTT; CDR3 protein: CASSNSTDTQYF
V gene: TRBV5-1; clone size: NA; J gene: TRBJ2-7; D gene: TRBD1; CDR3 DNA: TGCGCCAGCAGCCGGGACAGGGTGGGTCCAGGCGACGAGCAGTACTTC; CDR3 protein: CASSRDRVGPGDEQYF
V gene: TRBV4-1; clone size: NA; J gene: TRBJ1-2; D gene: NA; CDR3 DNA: TGCGCCAGCAGCCAAGTCTCACGGAGCTATGGCTACACCTTC; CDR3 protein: CASSQVSRSYGYTF
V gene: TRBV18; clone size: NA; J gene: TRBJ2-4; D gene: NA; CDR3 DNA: TGTGCCAGCTCAGCACAAGGGGCCCTAGCCAAAAACATTCAGTACTTC; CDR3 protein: CASSAQGALAKNIQYF
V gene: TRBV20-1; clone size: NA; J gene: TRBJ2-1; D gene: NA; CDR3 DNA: TGCAGTGCTAGATCGGGACGGGAGCAGTTCTTC; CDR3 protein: CSARSGREQFF
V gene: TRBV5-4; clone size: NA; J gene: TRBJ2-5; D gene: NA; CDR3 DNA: TGTGCCAGCAGCCAAAAACAAAAGACCCAGTACTTC; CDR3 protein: CASSQKQKTQYF
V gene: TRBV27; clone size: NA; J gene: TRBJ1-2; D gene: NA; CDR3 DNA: TGTGCCAGCAGTTTAGCCGGACGGAAAGCTAACTATGGCTACACCTTC; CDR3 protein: CASSLAGRKANYGYTF
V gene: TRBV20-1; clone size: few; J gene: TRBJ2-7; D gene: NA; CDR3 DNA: TGCAGTGCTAGAGATCCCATGCGGGGGCCCAGCTACGAGCAGTACTTC; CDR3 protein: CSARDPMRGPSYEQYF
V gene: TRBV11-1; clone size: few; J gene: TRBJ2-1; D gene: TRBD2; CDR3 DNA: TGTGCCAGCAGCGCGGGACTAGCGGGATTCTTCCCCTACAATGAGCAGTTCTTC; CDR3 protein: CASSAGLAGFFPYNEQFF
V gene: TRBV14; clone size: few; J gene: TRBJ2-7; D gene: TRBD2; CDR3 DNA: TGTGCCAGCAGCCGAGCGGGGGACTCCTACGAGCAGTACTTC; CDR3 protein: CASSRAGDSYEQYF
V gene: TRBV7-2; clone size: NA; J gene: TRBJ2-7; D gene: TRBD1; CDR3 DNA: TGTGCCAGCGCCCGGGACAGGGTGGGAGAGCAGTACTTC; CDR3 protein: CASARDRVGEQYF
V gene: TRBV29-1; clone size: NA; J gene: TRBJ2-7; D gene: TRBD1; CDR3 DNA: TGCAGCTCCAAGACAGGGACAGACGAGCAGTACTTC; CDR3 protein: CSSKTGTDEQYF
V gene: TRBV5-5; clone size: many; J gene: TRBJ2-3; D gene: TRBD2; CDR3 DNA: TGTGCCAGCAGCTTGGTGGGCGGGGGAAGCACAGATACGCAGTATTTT; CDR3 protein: CASSLVGGGSTDTQYF
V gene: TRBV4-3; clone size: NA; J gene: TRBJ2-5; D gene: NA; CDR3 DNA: TGCGCCAGCAGCCCCGATCCGGGGAAGGGTGGAGAGACCCAGTACTTC; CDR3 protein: CASSPDPGKGGETQYF
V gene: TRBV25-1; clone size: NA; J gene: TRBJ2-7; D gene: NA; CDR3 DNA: TGTGCCAGCAATTCTCTTCTGGACGAGCAGTACTTC; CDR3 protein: CASNSLLDEQYF
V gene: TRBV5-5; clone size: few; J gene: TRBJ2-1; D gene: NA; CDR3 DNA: TGTGCCAGCAGCTTGTATCGGGAGAGGAATGAGCAGTTCTTC; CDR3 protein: CASSLYRERNEQFF
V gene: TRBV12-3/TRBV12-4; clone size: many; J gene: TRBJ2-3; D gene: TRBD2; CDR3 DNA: TGTGCCAGCAGCCCCAAGCGGGAGACGCAGTATTTT; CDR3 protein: CASSPKRETQYF
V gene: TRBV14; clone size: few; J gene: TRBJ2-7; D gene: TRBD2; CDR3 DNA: TGTGCCAGCAGCCGACTAGCGACTCTGGAGCAGTACTTC; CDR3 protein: CASSRLATLEQYF
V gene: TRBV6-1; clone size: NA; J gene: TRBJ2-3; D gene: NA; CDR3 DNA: TGTGCCAGCACCCCATCGGAGAAGGGGGCAGATACGCAGTATTTT; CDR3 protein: CASTPSEKGADTQYF
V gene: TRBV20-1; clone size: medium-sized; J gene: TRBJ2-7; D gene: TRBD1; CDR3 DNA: TGCAGTGTTCAGACAGGGACCTACGAGCAGTACTTC; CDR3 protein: CSVQTGTYEQYF
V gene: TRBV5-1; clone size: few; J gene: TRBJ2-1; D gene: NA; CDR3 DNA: TGCGCCAGCAGCTTGGGAGGCGGCAGGGGTGGAAATGAGCAGTTCTTC; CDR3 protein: CASSLGGGRGGNEQFF
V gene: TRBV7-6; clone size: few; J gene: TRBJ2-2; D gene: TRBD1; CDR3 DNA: TGTGCCAGCAGCTCTAGTGGGACAGGATACACCGGGGAGCTGTTTTTT; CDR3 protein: CASSSSGTGYTGELFF
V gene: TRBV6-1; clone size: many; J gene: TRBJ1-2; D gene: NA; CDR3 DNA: TGTGCCAGCCGGATGGCCGGGTCCTATGGCTACACCTTC; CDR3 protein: CASRMAGSYGYTF
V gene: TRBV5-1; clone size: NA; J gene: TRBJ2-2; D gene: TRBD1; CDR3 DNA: TGCGCCAGCAGCCTGGGACAGGGTAACTCCGGGGAGCTGTTTTTT; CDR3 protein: CASSLGQGNSGELFF
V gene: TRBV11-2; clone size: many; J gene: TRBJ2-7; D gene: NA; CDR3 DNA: TGTGCCAGCAGCCCCCGGGGGGCTAACTCCTACGAGCAGTACTTC; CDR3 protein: CASSPRGANSYEQYF
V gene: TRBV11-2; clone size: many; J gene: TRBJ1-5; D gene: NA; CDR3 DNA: TGTGCCAGCAGCTTAGATCCGAGGGGTAATCAGCCCCAGCATTTT; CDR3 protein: CASSLDPRGNQPQHF
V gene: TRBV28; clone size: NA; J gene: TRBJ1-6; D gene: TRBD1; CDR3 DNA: TGTGCCAGCAGTACGGTCGGACAGGGTAATTCACCCCTCCACTTT; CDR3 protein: CASSTVGQGNSPLHF
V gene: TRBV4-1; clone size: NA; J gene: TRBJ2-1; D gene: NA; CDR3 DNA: TGCGCCAGCAGCCATCATGGGACCTACAATGAGCAGTTCTTC; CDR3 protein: CASSHHGTYNEQFF
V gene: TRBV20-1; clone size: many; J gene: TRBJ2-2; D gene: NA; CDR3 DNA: TGCAGTGCTAGAGATCGAGATGCCGGGGAGCTGTTTTTT; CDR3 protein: CSARDRDAGELFF
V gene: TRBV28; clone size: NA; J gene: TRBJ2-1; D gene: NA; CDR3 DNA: TGTGCCAGCAGTTTATCCCGGACAGTCTCCTACAATGAGCAGTTCTTC; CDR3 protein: CASSLSRTVSYNEQFF
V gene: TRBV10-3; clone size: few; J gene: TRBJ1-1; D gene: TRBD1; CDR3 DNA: TGTGCCATCAGTTCCAATCCGGGACAGGGCCTCATGAACACTGAAGCTTTCTTT; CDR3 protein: CAISSNPGQGLMNTEAFF
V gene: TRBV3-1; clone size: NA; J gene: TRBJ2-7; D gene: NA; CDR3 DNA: TGTGCCAGCAGCCAAGAGTTATTGGGGTCCTACGAGCAGTACTTC; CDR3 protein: CASSQELLGSYEQYF
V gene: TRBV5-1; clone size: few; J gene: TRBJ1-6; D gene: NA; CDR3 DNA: TGCGCCAGCAGCTTACGGGAGCTTACGGGTAATTCACCCCTCCACTTT; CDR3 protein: CASSLRELTGNSPLHF
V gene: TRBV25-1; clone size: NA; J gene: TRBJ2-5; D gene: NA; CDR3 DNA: TGTGCCAGCAGTCAACAGGGACGGGAGACCCAGTACTTC; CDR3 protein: CASSQQGRETQYF
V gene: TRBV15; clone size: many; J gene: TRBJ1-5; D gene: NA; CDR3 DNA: TGTGCCACCAGCAGAGATCGTACAGTCTTTCAGCCCCAGCATTTT; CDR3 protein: CATSRDRTVFQPQHF
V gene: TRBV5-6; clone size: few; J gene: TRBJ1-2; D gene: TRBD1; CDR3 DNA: TGTGCCAGCAGCCGGCTGGACAGGGGGATAGCCTACACCTTC; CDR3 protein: CASSRLDRGIAYTF
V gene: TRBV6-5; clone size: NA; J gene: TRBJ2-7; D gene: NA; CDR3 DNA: TGTGCCAGCAGCTACCTGGAGGAACCCTACGAGCAGTACTTC; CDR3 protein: CASSYLEEPYEQYF